The 11 T cell receptor beta chains listed next were all sequenced from one sample in a study of memory CD4+ T cells and cytomegalovirus serostatus. Single viable CD3+CD4+CD8-CD45RO+ cells were sorted as the memory CD4+ T cells. TCRdb's table, derived via immunoSEQ multiplex PCR, lists solely in-frame clones and lacks some. Seen here are 25,000 to 30,000 clones, more than 60% observed once, and the top ten hold around 0.68%. Sequencing was done on a sample of memory CD4+ T cells from blood. These receptors all stem from an adult in good health and CMV-seronegative.

The gene calls are TRBV4-1 and TRBJ2-1; D is unclear. The V end was cut by 0 bases, the J end by 10 bases, with 10 bases between. The CDR3 spans 13 residues. Germline lookup yields CDR1 MGHRA and CDR2 YSYEKL. DNA of the CDR3: TGCGCCAGCAGCCAAGACGGTTGGAAGGAGCAGTTCTTC. Its translation is CASSQDGWKEQFF.

This clone occurred a few times. The V gene is TRBV21-1, the J gene TRBJ1-5. TRBV21-1 is a documented pseudogene. This CDR3 has 15 amino acids. In DNA form, the CDR3 reads TGTGCCAGCATCCCTCCTCTCCCTAGCAATCAGCCCCAGCATTTT. It encodes CASIPPLPSNQPQHF.

Concerning this clone: This sample includes further DNA sequences coding for the same CDR3. This chain uses TRBV19 with TRBJ2-7, with 9 bases that match TRBD2. Germline values: CDR1 LNHDA, CDR2 SQIVND (reference sequence). The CDR3 length is 15 residues. The ends lost 1 base at V and 4 bases at J; junction bases unmatched: 5. The CDR3 coding sequence is TGTGCCAGTAGTATAGCCAGCGGGGGGCTATACGAGCAGTACTTC. Amino acid sequence: CASSIASGGLYEQYF.

V usage is TRBV28 and J usage is TRBJ1-2; no clear D gene. The V end was cut by 5 bases, the J end by 5 bases, with 3 bases between. Germline CDR1 is MDHEN and CDR2 is SYDVKM. The CDR3 contains 10 residues. The CDR3 loop reads CASSRYGYTF. The CDR3, as DNA: TGTGCCAGCAGTCGGTATGGCTACACCTTC.

The CDR3 sequence: CASSLVQGYGELFF. The CDR3, as DNA: TGTGCCAGCAGCTTAGTTCAGGGGTACGGGGAGCTGTTTTTT. The V and J genes are TRBV7-2 and TRBJ2-2; the D gene is possibly TRBD1 (6 bases). CDR3 size: 14 residues. Germline-derived CDR1 and CDR2 are SGHTA and FQGNSA. V lost 1 base and J lost 7, with 10 bases in between.

The CDR3 nucleotides read TGTGCCAGCAGCCCCACGACAGGGAGCATAGCCGGGGAGCTGTTTTTT. Amino acids: CASSPTTGSIAGELFF. V is TRBV11-3 and J is TRBJ2-2; 7 nucleotides line up with TRBD1. Germline V gene sequence: CDR1 SGHNT, CDR2 YENEEA. The trim removed 5 bases at V and 6 bases at J, leaving 12 bases unmatched. The CDR3 runs to 16 residues.

The chain recombines TRBV7-6 with TRBJ1-1; 8 positions match TRBD1. V lost 5 bases and J lost 4; bases outside the gene matches: 3. This CDR3 region has 13 residues. From germline, CDR1 is SGHVS and CDR2 FNYEAQ. The CDR3 spells CASSRTGLTEAFF. In nucleotides, the CDR3 is TGTGCCAGCAGCAGGACAGGGCTCACTGAAGCTTTCTTT.

This clone was counted a few times. The rearrangement joins TRBV5-6 to TRBJ2-7, with no clear D. The CDR3 runs to 15 residues. Germline assignment: CDR1 SGHDT and CDR2 YYEEEE. V lost 1 base and J 1 base, leaving 12 bases between the germline ends. CDR3 nucleotides: TGTGCCAGCAGCTTGTTGCAGGTTCCTTCCTACGAGCAGTACTTC. Encoded protein: CASSLLQVPSYEQYF. Using reference TRBV5-6 and TRBJ2-7 for the parts outside the CDR3, the full variable domain is DAGVTQSPTHLIKTRGQQVTLRCSPKSGHDTVSWYQQALGQGPQFIFQYYEEEERQRGNFPDRFSGHQFPNYSSELNVNALLLGDSALYLCASSLLQVPSYEQYFGPGTRLTVT.

This chain uses TRBV19 with TRBJ1-1; no reliable D call. Germline lookup yields CDR1 LNHDA and CDR2 SQIVND (reference sequence). Trimming took off 5 bases at V and 3 bases at J, with 19 bases between the two ends. CDR3 length: 16 amino acids. CDR3 sequence: CASSPNLGVKDTEAFF. CDR3 bases: TGTGCCAGTAGTCCAAACCTTGGGGTAAAGGACACTGAAGCTTTCTTT.

J is TRBJ2-5 and V is TRBV18; D might be TRBD1 (6 bases). In germline, CDR1 is KGHSH, CDR2 LQKENI. V dropped 0 bases and J dropped 3 bases, with 14 bases sitting between them. The CDR3 loop spans 16 amino acids. The chain's CDR3 is CASSPPSSRGEETQYF. In nucleotides, the CDR3 is TGTGCCAGCTCACCACCGTCTAGCAGGGGCGAAGAGACCCAGTACTTC.

This chain links TRBV28 with TRBJ1-1; weak D call: TRBD1 (6 bases). This CDR3 has 14 amino acids. V was clipped by 6 bases and J by 4 bases, with 15 bases between them. Germline V gene lookup returns CDR1 MDHEN and CDR2 SYDVKM. This chain's CDR3 is CASSLGQFITEAFF. CDR3 nucleotide sequence: TGTGCCAGCAGCCTAGGACAGTTTATCACTGAAGCTTTCTTT.